This paragraph covers one T cell receptor beta chain sequence. Libraries were prepared by immunoSEQ multiplex PCR; TCRdb keeps only in-frame clonotypes and omits some of them. Of approximately 160,000 clones listed, around 94% are singletons. This sample is part of a study of control samples from healthy donors and cancer patients. The CDR3 covers 12 residues. V was clipped by 6 bases and J by 10 bases; unmatched bases: 6. In germline, CDR1 is MDHEN, CDR2 SYDVKM. The receptor was derived from a woman aged 18-35 years in good health. V usage is TRBV28 and J usage is TRBJ1-1, with 9 bases that match TRBD1. Sequenced: blood. CDR3 in amino acids: CASRHRGRGAFF. As DNA, the CDR3 is TGTGCCAGCAGGCACAGGGGGCGAGGAGCTTTCTTT. Full variable domain (missing parts from reference TRBV28 and TRBJ1-1): DVKVTQSSRYLVKRTGEKVFLECVQDMDHENMFWYRQDPGLGLRLIYFSYDVKMKEKGDIPEGYSVSREKKERFSLILESASTNQTSMYLCASRHRGRGAFFGQGTRLTVV.